The clone carrying this TCR beta chain was counted only a few times. These data are taken from a study of blood T cell repertoires in COVID-19. Study summary: Whether acute or convalescent, the COVID-19 samples came from the United States, Italy and Spain. T cells, B-cell-depleted T cells, or PBMCs provided the cDNA or gDNA that served as material.

The length of the CDR3 is 14 residues. Germline loops: CDR1 WNHNN, CDR2 SYGVQD (reference sequence). Trimming shortened V by 0 bases and J by 3 bases, and 6 bases separated the two germline ends. Authors' analysis steps: Reference gene primer amplification gave nucleated cell count estimates. Profiling relied on immunoSEQ multiplex PCR, and the TCRdb table lists in-frame clones only, not all of them. D and trimming were read from the DNA, whereas the V and J calls and clone size are those reported in that table. This table has 85,000 to 95,000 clones, 75% to 90% appearing once. The chain employs TRBV10-1 and TRBJ1-3; D is unclear. Specimen: peripheral blood. The TCR originated in a woman older than 75 with acute or convalescent COVID-19. CDR3 residues: CASSESGLGNTIYF. The CDR3 nucleotides read TGCGCCAGCAGTGAGTCAGGACTTGGAAACACCATATATTTT.